This T cell receptor (beta chain) was retrieved from a study of early T cells in non-severe SARS-CoV-2 infection. Study context: Sequenced bulk RNA came from whole blood that was unsorted, and chains were unpaired.

TCRdb redid the calling of the 5' RACE reads with MiXCR, one entry per CDR3 protein. This table holds tens of thousands of distinct CDR3 sequences, 5% to 6.5% found once. This CDR3 region has 14 residues. The V end lost 0 bases, the J end lost 5 bases, and 11 bases lay between the germline ends. Germline CDR1 and CDR2: SGHTA and FQGTGA. Study-wide results and limits: Anti-spike CD8 responses were favored by VDJdb matching, which missed private and CD4 specificities.

This clonotype was observed at least ten times. Its antigen is as yet unknown. Specimen: whole blood. The rearrangement uses TRBV7-3 and TRBJ2-7, with a weak D call TRBD1 (6 bases). The sequence was collected from an adult who was a healthcare worker with PCR-confirmed SARS-CoV-2 infection or an uninfected control (not recorded which). The CDR3 DNA reads as TGTGCCAGCAGCTTAACGGCAGGGGACAACGAGCAGTACTTC. It translates to CASSLTAGDNEQYF. Full variable domain (remainder filled in from reference TRBV7-3 and TRBJ2-7): GAGVSQTPSNKVTEKGKYVELRCDPISGHTALYWYRQSLGQGPEFLIYFQGTGAADDSGLPNDRFFAVRPEGSVSTLKIQRTERGDSAVYLCASSLTAGDNEQYFGPGTRLTVT.